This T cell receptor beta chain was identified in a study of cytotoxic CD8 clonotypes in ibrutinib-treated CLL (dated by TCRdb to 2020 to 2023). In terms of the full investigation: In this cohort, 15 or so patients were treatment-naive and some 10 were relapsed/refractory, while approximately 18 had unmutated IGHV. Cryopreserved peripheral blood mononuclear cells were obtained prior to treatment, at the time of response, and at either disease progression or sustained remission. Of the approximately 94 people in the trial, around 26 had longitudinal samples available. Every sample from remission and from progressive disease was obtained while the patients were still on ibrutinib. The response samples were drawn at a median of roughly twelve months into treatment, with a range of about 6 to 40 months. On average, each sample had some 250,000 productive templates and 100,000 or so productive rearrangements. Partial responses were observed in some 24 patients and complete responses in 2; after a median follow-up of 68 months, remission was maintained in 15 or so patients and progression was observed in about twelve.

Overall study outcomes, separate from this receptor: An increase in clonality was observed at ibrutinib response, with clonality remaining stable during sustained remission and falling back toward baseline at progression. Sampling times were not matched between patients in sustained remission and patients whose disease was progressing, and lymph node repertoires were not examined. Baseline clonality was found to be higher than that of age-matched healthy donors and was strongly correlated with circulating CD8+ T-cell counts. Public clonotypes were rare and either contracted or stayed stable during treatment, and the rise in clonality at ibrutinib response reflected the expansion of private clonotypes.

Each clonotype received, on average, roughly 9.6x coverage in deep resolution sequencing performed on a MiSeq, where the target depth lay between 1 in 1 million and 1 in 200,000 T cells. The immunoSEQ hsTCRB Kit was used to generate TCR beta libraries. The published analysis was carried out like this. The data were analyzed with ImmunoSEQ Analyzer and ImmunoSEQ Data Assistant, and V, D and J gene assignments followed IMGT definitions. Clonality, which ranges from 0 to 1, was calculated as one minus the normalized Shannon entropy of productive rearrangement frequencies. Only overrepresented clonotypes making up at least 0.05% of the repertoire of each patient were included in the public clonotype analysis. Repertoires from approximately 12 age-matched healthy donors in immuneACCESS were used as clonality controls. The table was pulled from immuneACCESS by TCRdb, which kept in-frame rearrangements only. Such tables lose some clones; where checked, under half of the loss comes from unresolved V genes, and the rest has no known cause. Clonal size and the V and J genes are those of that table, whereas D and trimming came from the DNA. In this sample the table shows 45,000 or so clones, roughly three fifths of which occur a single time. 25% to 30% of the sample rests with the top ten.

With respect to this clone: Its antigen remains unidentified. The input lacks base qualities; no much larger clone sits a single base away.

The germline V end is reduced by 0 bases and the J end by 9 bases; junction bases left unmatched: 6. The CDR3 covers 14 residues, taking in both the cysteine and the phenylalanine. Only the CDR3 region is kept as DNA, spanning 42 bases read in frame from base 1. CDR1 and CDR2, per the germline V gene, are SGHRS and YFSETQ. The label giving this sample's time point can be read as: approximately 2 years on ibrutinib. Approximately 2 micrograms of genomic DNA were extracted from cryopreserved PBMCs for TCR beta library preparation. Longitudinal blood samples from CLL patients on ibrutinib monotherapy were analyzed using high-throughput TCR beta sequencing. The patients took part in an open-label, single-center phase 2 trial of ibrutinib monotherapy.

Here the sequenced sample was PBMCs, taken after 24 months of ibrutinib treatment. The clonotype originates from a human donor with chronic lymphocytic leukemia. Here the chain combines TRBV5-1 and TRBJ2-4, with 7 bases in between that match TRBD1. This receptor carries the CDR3 CASSLDGDRAIQYF. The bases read TGCGCCAGCAGCTTGGATGGCGACAGGGCCATTCAGTACTTC.